This T cell receptor (beta chain) was sequenced in a study of beta chain features in type 1 diabetes. Study-wide points: The VDJ junctions of type 1 diabetes patients carried fewer insertions and more deletions.

TCRB transcripts that were expressed got sequenced, as all of the isolated RNA had been reverse transcribed. Clones were read by immunoSEQ multiplex PCR, and TCRdb kept only the in-frame ones, dropping some. Of 620,000 or so clones detected, 15% to 19% appear once; the ten largest clones hold more than 0.08%. With respect to this clone: Its antigen is still unknown. The sample holds other DNA sequences that translate to the same CDR3.

Per germline, CDR1 KGHSH and CDR2 LQKENI. Unmatched junction bases numbered 2, after V lost 4 bases and J lost 0 bases. CDR3 length: 14 residues. The sample was naive CD4+ T cells from blood. The sequence was obtained from a man younger than 30 in good health. The chain employs TRBV18 and TRBJ2-7; 8 positions agree with TRBD1. The CDR3 here is CASSRDRSSYEQYF. The CDR3 DNA follows: TGTGCCAGCTCACGGGACAGGAGCTCCTACGAGCAGTACTTC.